The 30 T cell receptor beta chains below were found in one sample sequenced in a study of T-cell memory formation after mild COVID-19. MiXCR, run by TCRdb on the 5' RACE reads, gives a single entry per CDR3 protein. The sample lists about 610,000 distinct CDR3 sequences, around a sixth occurring once. The sequenced sample consisted of PBMCs or a T cell subset sorted from them (not recorded which). These receptors were taken from an adult woman who had mild COVID-19 (a few samples of this study predate the infection). Cell type and time point are not known.

This clonotype was picked up a small number of times. The chain couples TRBV30 to TRBJ1-5, with unresolved D. The germline CDR1 and CDR2 sequences are GTSNPN and SVGIG (reference sequence). The CDR3 has 15 residues. Trimming removed 2 bases from V and 7 bases from J, with 18 bases in between. The CDR3 DNA sequence: TGTGCCTGGAGTCGTTCCTCTGGGGTTGGCCAGCCCCAGCATTTT. It codes for CAWSRSSGVGQPQHF.

In this sample, this clonotype turned up a few times. The chain links TRBV5-5 to TRBJ1-4; D ambiguous. The V gene lost 4 bases and the J gene lost 5 bases, with 12 bases spanning the gap. The germline V gene has CDR1 SGHKS and CDR2 YYEKEE (reference sequence). CDR3 length: 14 residues. The CDR3 protein is CASSIKGGNEKLFF. The CDR3, as DNA: TGTGCCAGCAGCATTAAAGGAGGGAATGAAAAACTGTTTTTT.

This clonotype turned up a few times. J is TRBJ2-7 and V is TRBV7-3, with D unclear. V gave up 2 bases and J gave up 1 base, with 6 bases separating them. The CDR3 extends over 13 amino acids. Germline-derived CDR1 and CDR2 are SGHTA and FQGTGA. The CDR3 DNA reads TGTGCCAGCAGCTTATGGCCATCCTACGAGCAGTACTTC. Amino acids: CASSLWPSYEQYF.

This chain uses TRBV2 with TRBJ2-7; D gene ambiguous. This CDR3 spans 12 amino acids. Per germline, CDR1 SNHLY and CDR2 FYNNEI. V dropped 6 bases and J dropped 6 bases, with 12 bases sitting between them. The CDR3: CASRAVGFEQYF. CDR3 DNA sequence: TGTGCCAGCAGGGCTGTGGGGTTCGAGCAGTACTTC.

The CDR3 DNA is TGTGCCAGCAGTTTAATTGGGGACACCATATATTTT. Translating it yields CASSLIGDTIYF. The V gene is TRBV12-3 or TRBV12-4, the J gene TRBJ1-3; D is undetermined. V lost 2 bases and J 8 bases, leaving 7 bases between the germline ends. CDR3 length: 12 residues.

This chain links TRBV29-1 with TRBJ1-2; D is uncertain. This CDR3 is 13 amino acids long. V was pared by 5 bases and J by 3 bases, with 13 bases between. Germline V gene lookup returns CDR1 SQVTM and CDR2 ANQGSEA. The CDR3 sequence: CSVTGRNDYGYTF. CDR3 nucleotides: TGCAGCGTTACCGGGAGAAATGACTATGGCTACACCTTC. The complete variable domain, with remaining parts taken from reference TRBV29-1 and TRBJ1-2, reads SAVISQKPSRDICQRGTSLTIQCQVDSQVTMMFWYRQQPGQSLTLIATANQGSEATYESGFVIDKFPISRPNLTFSTLTVSNMSPEDSSIYLCSVTGRNDYGYTFGSGTRLTVV.

The genes are TRBV21-1 and TRBJ2-1; no check of the table's D call, TRBD2, against the DNA was made. TRBV21-1 is annotated as a pseudogene. This CDR3 spans 15 amino acids. CDR3 nucleotides: TGTGCCAGCAGCAAAGAGAGCGGGGGGTACAATGAGCAGTTCTTC. It encodes CASSKESGGYNEQFF.

In this sample, this clonotype turned up a few times. The chain links TRBV3-1 to TRBJ2-7, with a possible D match to TRBD2 (6 bases). The V and J ends lost 0 bases and 3 bases respectively, with 12 bases between them. From germline, CDR1 is LGHDT and CDR2 YNNKEL (reference sequence). This CDR3 spans 15 amino acids. CDR3 in amino acids: CASSQDGGSDYEQYF. The CDR3 coding sequence is TGTGCCAGCAGCCAAGATGGAGGGAGTGACTACGAGCAGTACTTC.

This clonotype was counted a few times. This may be a read error, as it is one base from a much larger clone. V gene TRBV12-3 or TRBV12-4 combines with J gene TRBJ2-5; the match to TRBD2 covers 10 bases. This CDR3 comprises 14 residues. The V segment lost 5 bases and the J segment 1 base; nucleotides outside the gene matches: 1. The CDR3 region is CASSRTSGQETQYF. CDR3 sequence (DNA): TGTGCCAGCAGTCGGACTAGCGGCCAAGAGACCCAGTACTTC.

The rearrangement links TRBV12-3 or TRBV12-4 to TRBJ1-1; the D is unclear. Trimming removed 3 bases at V and 1 base at J, with 12 bases between. CDR3 size: 15 residues. The DNA for the CDR3 is TGTGCCAGCAGTTTCGGACCGCCACCGAACACTGAAGCTTTCTTT. Protein product: CASSFGPPPNTEAFF.

The sample holds many counts of this clonotype. This chain connects TRBV6-5 to TRBJ2-3; D gene ambiguous. V was shortened by 2 bases and J by 2 bases, with 8 bases between the two germline ends. Germline V lookup: CDR1 MNHEY, CDR2 SVGAGI. The CDR3 is 14 amino acids. The CDR3 is CASSYLKDTDTQYF. The CDR3 DNA reads as TGTGCCAGCAGTTACCTAAAAGACACAGATACGCAGTATTTT.

This clonotype was recorded a few times. The chain has TRBV7-9 and TRBJ2-1; 8 nucleotides line up with TRBD2. This CDR3 spans 16 amino acids. Per germline, CDR1 SEHNR and CDR2 FQNEAQ (reference sequence). With V trimmed by 4 bases and J by 3 bases, 8 bases remained unmatched. The CDR3 reads CASSSPTTSDYNEQFF. In DNA, the CDR3 is TGTGCCAGCAGCTCTCCCACGACTAGCGACTACAATGAGCAGTTCTTC.

The gene calls are TRBV6-2 or TRBV6-3 and TRBJ2-1; 10 nucleotides line up with TRBD1. CDR1 MNHEY and CDR2 SVGEGT come from the germline V gene. V trimming: 2 bases; J trimming: 7 bases; junction bases outside the gene matches: 11. CDR3 size: 17 residues. CDR3 residues: CASSYTETGGSLNEQFF. DNA for the CDR3: TGTGCCAGCAGTTACACTGAGACAGGGGGCTCGTTAAATGAGCAGTTCTTC.

This chain uses TRBV5-1 with TRBJ2-3; TRBD2 aligns across 10 bases. Germline assignment: CDR1 SGHRS and CDR2 YFSETQ. J gave up 7 bases and V 5 bases, and 7 bases lay outside the gene matches. The CDR3 extends over 14 amino acids. In DNA, the CDR3 is TGCGCCAGCAGTCAGCGGGAGGGCCCATATACGCAGTATTTT. Translated: CASSQREGPYTQYF.

V and J are TRBV15 and TRBJ2-2; 14 bases fit TRBD2. Germline CDR1 and CDR2: LNHNV and YYDKDF (reference sequence). J lost 8 bases, V lost 8 bases, and 13 bases had no gene match. The CDR3 runs to 17 residues. The DNA of the CDR3 is TGTGCCACCGGGGTAGGACTAGCGGGAGGTCGAGGTGGGGAGCTGTTTTTT. Translation: CATGVGLAGGRGGELFF.

This clonotype was detected a few times. The V and J genes are TRBV20-1 and TRBJ2-4; D unclear. V gave up 0 bases and J gave up 1 base, with 19 bases separating them. The CDR3 extends over 18 amino acids. CDR1 and CDR2 from the germline V gene are DFQATT and SNEGSKA (reference sequence). This CDR3 is CSARDPESHLGAKNIQYF. The CDR3 region has the DNA TGCAGTGCTAGAGATCCGGAATCTCACTTGGGGGCCAAAAACATTCAGTACTTC.

The sample holds a few counts of this clonotype. The V gene is TRBV11-2, the J gene TRBJ2-3, with D unresolved. The V end lost 0 bases, the J end lost 5 bases, and 6 bases lay between the germline ends. This CDR3 region has 13 residues. Germline lookup yields CDR1 SGHAT and CDR2 FQNNGV. In DNA form, the CDR3 reads TGTGCCAGCAGCTTAGAGGCTTTAGATACGCAGTATTTT. Its translation: CASSLEALDTQYF.

This sequence joins TRBV3-1 and TRBJ2-5; D not certain. This CDR3 is built from 16 residues. V lost 2 bases and J lost 1, with 14 bases in between. Per germline, CDR1 LGHDT and CDR2 YNNKEL (reference sequence). CDR3 nucleotide sequence: TGTGCCAGCAGCCAACGTCCACCGGGCGGCCAAGAGACCCAGTACTTC. It encodes CASSQRPPGGQETQYF.

Only a few counts were recorded for this clonotype. The chain joins TRBV2 to TRBJ2-6; D could derive from TRBD1 or TRBD2 (6 bases each). Per the germline V gene, CDR1 is SNHLY and CDR2 is FYNNEI. CDR3 length: 16 residues. Between the trimmed V and J ends, which lost 1 base and 4 bases, there was a span of 11 bases. The CDR3 DNA sequence: TGTGCCAGCAGTGAAGATGGGGGGCTCGGGGCCAACGTCCTGACTTTC. Amino acids: CASSEDGGLGANVLTF.

V is TRBV10-3 and J is TRBJ2-5; 9 bases align to TRBD1. With 4 bases clipped from V and 3 bases from J, the junction kept 6 bases outside the gene matches. Germline lookup yields CDR1 ENHRY and CDR2 SYGVKD. This CDR3 spans 15 amino acids. DNA for the CDR3: TGTGCCATCAGTGTTACAGGGGGCAGGGAAGAGACCCAGTACTTC. Amino acid sequence: CAISVTGGREETQYF.

This clonotype was seen a handful of times. The chain has TRBV15 and TRBJ2-5; D perhaps matches TRBD1 (5 bases). The germline V and J ends were trimmed by 1 base and 4 bases, with 16 bases remaining between them. This CDR3 contains 16 residues. CDR1 is LNHNV and CDR2 is YYDKDF in the germline V gene (reference sequence). The CDR3 here is CATSRVRRVWSETQYF. CDR3 coding DNA: TGTGCCACCAGCAGAGTCCGCAGGGTATGGTCAGAGACCCAGTACTTC.

This clonotype was counted only a few times. The chain links TRBV23-1 to TRBJ2-2; D gene ambiguous. TRBV23-1 is an ORF for which the function is uncertain. The ends were cut back, 3 bases at V and 4 bases at J, with 0 bases in the middle. This CDR3 is 11 amino acids long. The CDR3 sequence is CASSHTGELFF. The CDR3 coding sequence is TGCGCCAGCAGTCACACCGGGGAGCTGTTTTTT.

This clonotype was detected ten times or more. The gene calls are TRBV18 and TRBJ1-1; 8 bases fit TRBD1. V lost 3 bases and J lost 2; bases outside the gene matches: 2. This CDR3 is built from 14 residues. Germline V gene lookup returns CDR1 KGHSH and CDR2 LQKENI. CDR3 amino acids: CASSPDRVNTEAFF. The CDR3 DNA is TGTGCCAGCTCACCGGACAGGGTCAACACTGAAGCTTTCTTT. The full variable domain, with the rest looked up from reference TRBV18 and TRBJ1-1, is NAGVMQNPRHLVRRRGQEARLRCSPMKGHSHVYWYRQLPEEGLKFMVYLQKENIIDESGMPKERFSAEFPKEGPSILRIQQVVRGDSAAYFCASSPDRVNTEAFFGQGTRLTVV.

This clonotype was seen a few times. V is TRBV20-1 and J is TRBJ2-5; no reliable D call. Germline V gene lookup returns CDR1 DFQATT and CDR2 SNEGSKA (reference sequence). The length of the CDR3 is 10 residues. With 4 bases removed from V and 5 bases from J, the gap between germline ends came to 5 bases. The CDR3 reads CSAMRETQYF. The CDR3 nucleotides read TGCAGTGCTATGAGGGAGACCCAGTACTTC.

This clonotype was counted between two and nine times. CDR3 region: CASSFFRGDTDTQYF. Here the CDR3 DNA reads TGTGCCAGCAGCTTTTTCCGGGGCGACACAGATACGCAGTATTTT. V is TRBV7-9 and J is TRBJ2-3, with D perhaps assigned TRBD1 or TRBD2 (5 bases each). The germline V gene encodes CDR1 SEHNR and CDR2 FQNEAQ (reference sequence). CDR3 length equals 15 residues. Trimming shortened V by 3 bases and J by 2 bases, and 12 bases separated the two germline ends.

This clonotype has a handful of counts. The chain employs TRBV4-3 and TRBJ2-7; D might be TRBD1 (5 bases). V lost 0 bases to trimming and J lost 6 bases, with 9 bases between them. Germline V gene lookup returns CDR1 LGHNA and CDR2 YSLEER. This CDR3 is 13 amino acids long. The CDR3: CASSQDQGLEQYF. The CDR3, as DNA: TGCGCCAGCAGCCAAGATCAGGGTCTCGAGCAGTACTTC.

A few counts support this clonotype. The chain combines TRBV12-3 or TRBV12-4 with TRBJ1-2, with TRBD1 matching 9 bases. The CDR3 is 19 amino acids. The trim removed 3 bases at V and 5 bases at J, leaving 19 bases unmatched. The CDR3 nucleotides are TGTGCCAGCAGTTTGGTCCGAGATGGGCTAACAGGGGGCTCTTATGGCTACACCTTC. Residues: CASSLVRDGLTGGSYGYTF.

This clonotype was detected a few times. This rearrangement joins TRBV5-1 to TRBJ2-7, with D tentatively TRBD1 (6 bases). In germline, CDR1 is SGHRS, CDR2 YFSETQ. This CDR3 spans 14 amino acids. V lost 1 base and J 5 bases, leaving 13 bases between the germline ends. The CDR3 DNA follows: TGCGCCAGCAGCTTGCCGAGACAGGTCGACGAGCAGTACTTC. The encoded protein is CASSLPRQVDEQYF.

The genes are TRBV7-2 and TRBJ2-5, with 11 bases identical to TRBD1. Germline CDR1 SGHTA, CDR2 FQGNSA. CDR3 length: 16 amino acids. Trimming at V came to 3 bases and at J to 1 base, leaving 4 bases not matched to a gene. The CDR3 region has the DNA TGTGCCAGCAGCTTCGGGACAGGGGGTCTCCAAGAGACCCAGTACTTC. It is translated as CASSFGTGGLQETQYF.

The chain combines TRBV9 with TRBJ1-3; tentative D call: TRBD1 (5 bases). The CDR3 length is 15 residues. V lost 0 bases and J 0 bases, leaving 7 bases between the germline ends. Germline V CDR1 and CDR2: SGDLS, YYNGEE. CDR3 protein: CASSVVGVSGNTIYF. The CDR3 region has the DNA TGTGCCAGCAGCGTAGTAGGGGTCTCTGGAAACACCATATATTTT.